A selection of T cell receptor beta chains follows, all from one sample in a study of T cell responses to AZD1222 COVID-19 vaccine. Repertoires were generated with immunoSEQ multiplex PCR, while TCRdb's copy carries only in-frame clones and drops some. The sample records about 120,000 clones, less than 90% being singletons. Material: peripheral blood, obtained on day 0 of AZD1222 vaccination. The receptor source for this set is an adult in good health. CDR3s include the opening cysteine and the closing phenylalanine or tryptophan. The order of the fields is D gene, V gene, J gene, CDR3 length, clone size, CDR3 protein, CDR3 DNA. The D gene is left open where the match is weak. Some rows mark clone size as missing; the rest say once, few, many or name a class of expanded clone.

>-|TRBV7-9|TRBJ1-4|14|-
CASSLRQGGEKLFF
TGTGCCAGCAGCTTAAGGCAGGGTGGAGAAAAACTGTTTTTT
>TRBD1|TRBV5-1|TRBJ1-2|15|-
CASSLRAGQYYGYTF
TGCGCCAGCAGCTTGAGGGCGGGACAGTACTATGGCTACACCTTC
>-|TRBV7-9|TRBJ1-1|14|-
CASSLETGNTEAFF
TGTGCCAGCAGCTTAGAGACAGGGAACACTGAAGCTTTCTTT
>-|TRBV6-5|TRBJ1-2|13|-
CASRGERYYGYTF
TGTGCCAGCAGGGGGGAGAGATACTATGGCTACACCTTC
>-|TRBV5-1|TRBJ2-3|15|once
CASSLDFASTDTQYF
TGCGCCAGCAGCTTGGACTTTGCTAGCACAGATACGCAGTATTTT
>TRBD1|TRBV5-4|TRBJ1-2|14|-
CASSEQGAGYGYTF
TGTGCCAGCAGCGAACAGGGGGCTGGCTATGGCTACACCTTC
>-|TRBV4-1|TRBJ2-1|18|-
CASSRTPSAGKTYNEQFF
TGCGCCAGCAGCCGAACCCCTTCCGCCGGGAAAACCTACAATGAGCAGTTCTTC
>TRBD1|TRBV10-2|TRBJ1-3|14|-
CASSEDRGRNTIYF
TGCGCCAGCAGTGAGGACAGGGGGCGGAACACCATATATTTT
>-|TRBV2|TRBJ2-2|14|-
CASSEFRNTGELFF
TGTGCCAGCAGTGAGTTCCGGAACACCGGGGAGCTGTTTTTT
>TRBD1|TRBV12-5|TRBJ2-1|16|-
CASGLVYRGSYNEQFF
TGTGCTAGTGGTTTGGTATACAGGGGCTCCTACAATGAGCAGTTCTTC
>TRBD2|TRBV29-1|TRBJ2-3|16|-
CSVDKYGRAGEDTQYF
TGCAGCGTTGACAAATACGGGAGGGCCGGGGAAGATACGCAGTATTTT
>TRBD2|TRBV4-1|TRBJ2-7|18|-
CASSQGPGGEAGAYEQYF
TGCGCCAGCAGCCAAGGGCCTGGTGGGGAAGCGGGGGCCTACGAGCAGTACTTC
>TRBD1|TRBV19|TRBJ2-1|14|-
CASKSGQGYNEQFF
TGTGCCAGCAAGTCGGGACAGGGGTACAATGAGCAGTTCTTC
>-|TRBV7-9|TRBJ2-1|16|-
CASRKQASYSYNEQFF
TGTGCCAGCAGAAAGCAGGCGAGCTACTCCTACAATGAGCAGTTCTTC
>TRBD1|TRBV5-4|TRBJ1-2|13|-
CASSSQGADGYTF
TGTGCCAGCAGCTCACAGGGGGCGGACGGCTACACCTTC
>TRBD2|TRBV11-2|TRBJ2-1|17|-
CASSSGGIAGGYNEQFF
TGTGCCAGCAGCTCGGGCGGTATAGCGGGGGGTTACAATGAGCAGTTCTTC
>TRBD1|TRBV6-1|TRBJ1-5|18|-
CASSEYGTGPYSNQPQHF
TGTGCCAGCAGTGAATATGGGACAGGGCCTTATAGCAATCAGCCCCAGCATTTT
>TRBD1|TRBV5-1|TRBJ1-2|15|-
CASRTWTGNSDGYTF
TGCGCCAGCAGAACCTGGACAGGGAATTCCGATGGCTACACCTTC
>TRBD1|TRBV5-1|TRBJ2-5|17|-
CASSLRSGTGVGETQYF
TGCGCCAGCAGCTTACGATCCGGGACAGGGGTTGGGGAGACCCAGTACTTC
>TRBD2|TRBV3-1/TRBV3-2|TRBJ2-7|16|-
CASSQDPGLAGYEQYF
TGTGCCAGCAGCCAAGATCCGGGACTAGCGGGCTACGAGCAGTACTTC
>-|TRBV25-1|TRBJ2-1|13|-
CASSEAVYNEQFF
TGTGCCAGCAGTGAGGCCGTCTACAATGAGCAGTTCTTC
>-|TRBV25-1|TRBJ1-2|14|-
CASSDPTSRDGYTF
TGTGCCAGCAGTGATCCTACATCGAGGGATGGCTACACCTTC
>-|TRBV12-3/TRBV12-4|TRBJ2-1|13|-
CASSPQGRLPQFF
TGTGCCAGCAGTCCCCAGGGACGTCTACCGCAGTTCTTC
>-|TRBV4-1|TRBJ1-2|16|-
CASSQVVAGALDGYTF
TGCGCCAGCAGCCAAGTTGTGGCAGGGGCGTTGGATGGCTACACCTTC
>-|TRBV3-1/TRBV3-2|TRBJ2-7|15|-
CASSLRSRTLYEQYF
TGTGCCAGCAGCCTTCGCAGCCGGACACTCTACGAGCAGTACTTC
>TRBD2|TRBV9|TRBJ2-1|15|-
CASSRAGGHYNEQFF
TGTGCCAGCAGCCGAGCGGGAGGACACTACAATGAGCAGTTCTTC
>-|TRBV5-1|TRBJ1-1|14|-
CASSLVPSNTEAFF
TGCGCCAGCAGCTTGGTTCCGTCGAACACTGAAGCTTTCTTT
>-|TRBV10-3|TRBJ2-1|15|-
CAISEGVSSYNEQFF
TGTGCCATCAGTGAGGGGGTAAGCTCCTACAATGAGCAGTTCTTC
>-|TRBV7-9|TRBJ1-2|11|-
CASSLDYGYTF
TGTGCCAGCAGTCTGGACTATGGCTACACCTTC
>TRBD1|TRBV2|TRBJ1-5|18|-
CASSLPVGDSSSNQPQHF
TGTGCCAGCAGTCTACCAGTGGGGGACAGTTCGAGCAATCAGCCCCAGCATTTT
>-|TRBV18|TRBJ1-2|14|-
CASSPRGQNYGYTF
TGTGCCAGCTCACCAAGAGGACAAAACTATGGCTACACCTTC
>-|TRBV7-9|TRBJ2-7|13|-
CASSLGVDNEQYF
TGTGCCAGCAGCTTAGGGGTGGACAACGAGCAGTACTTC
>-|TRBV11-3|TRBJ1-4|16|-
CASSLDRRRGYEKLFF
TGTGCCAGCAGCTTAGATCGGAGAAGGGGCTACGAAAAACTGTTTTTT
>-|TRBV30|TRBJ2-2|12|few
CAWSVQSGELFF
TGTGCCTGGAGTGTACAATCCGGGGAGCTGTTTTTT
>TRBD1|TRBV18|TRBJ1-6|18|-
CASSQEDRGPLTNSPLHF
TGTGCCAGCTCCCAAGAGGACAGGGGCCCTCTGACTAATTCACCCCTCCACTTT
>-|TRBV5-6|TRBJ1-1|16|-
CASSLEGGALNTEAFF
TGTGCCAGCAGCTTGGAGGGTGGGGCTTTGAACACTGAAGCTTTCTTT
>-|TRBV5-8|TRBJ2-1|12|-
CASSLGVNEQFF
TGTGCCAGCAGCTTGGGGGTCAATGAGCAGTTCTTC
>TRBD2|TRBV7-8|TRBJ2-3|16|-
CASSLERGLDTDTQYF
TGTGCCAGCAGCTTAGAAAGGGGACTAGACACAGATACGCAGTATTTT